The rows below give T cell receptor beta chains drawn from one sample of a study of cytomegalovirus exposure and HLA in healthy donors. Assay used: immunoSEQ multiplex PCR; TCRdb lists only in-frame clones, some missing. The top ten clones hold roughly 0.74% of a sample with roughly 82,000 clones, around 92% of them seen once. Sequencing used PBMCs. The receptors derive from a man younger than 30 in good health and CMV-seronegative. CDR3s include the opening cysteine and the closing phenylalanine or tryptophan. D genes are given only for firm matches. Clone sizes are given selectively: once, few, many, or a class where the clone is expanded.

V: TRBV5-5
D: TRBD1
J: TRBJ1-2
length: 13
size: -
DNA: TGTGCCAGCAGCTTGGCGGGGACAGGCGGCTACACCTTC
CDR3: CASSLAGTGGYTF

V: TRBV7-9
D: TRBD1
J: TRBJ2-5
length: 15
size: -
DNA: TGTGCCAGCAGCTTAGGTAGACAGGGGCAAGAGACCCAGTACTTC
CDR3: CASSLGRQGQETQYF

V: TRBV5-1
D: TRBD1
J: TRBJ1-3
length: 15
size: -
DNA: TGCGCCAGCAGCTCATCAACAGGGGCTGGAAACACCATATATTTT
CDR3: CASSSSTGAGNTIYF

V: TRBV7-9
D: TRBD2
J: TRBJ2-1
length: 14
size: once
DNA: TGTGCCAGCAGCTTATGGACTAGCGGGGTGTTAGAGTTCTTC
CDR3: CASSLWTSGVLEFF

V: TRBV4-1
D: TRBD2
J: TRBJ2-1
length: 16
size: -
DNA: TGCGCCAGCAGCCAAGAGGGGGAGGGGTCGAACAATGAGCAGTTCTTC
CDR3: CASSQEGEGSNNEQFF

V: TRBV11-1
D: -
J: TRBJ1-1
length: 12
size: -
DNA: TGTGCCAGCAGCTTACAGGGCGCTGAAGCTTTCTTT
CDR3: CASSLQGAEAFF

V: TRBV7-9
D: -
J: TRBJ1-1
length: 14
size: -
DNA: TGTGCCAGCAGCTTTCAGGGAGGGAACACTGAAGCTTTCTTT
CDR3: CASSFQGGNTEAFF

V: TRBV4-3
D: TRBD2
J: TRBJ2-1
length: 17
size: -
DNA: TGCGCCAGCAGCCAAGAGCCCAGCGGGAGATCCTACAATGAGCAGTTCTTC
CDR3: CASSQEPSGRSYNEQFF

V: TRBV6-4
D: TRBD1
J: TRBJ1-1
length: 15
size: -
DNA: TGTGCCAGCAGTGACTCTTCGACAGGGAAGACTGAAGCTTTCTTT
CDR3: CASSDSSTGKTEAFF

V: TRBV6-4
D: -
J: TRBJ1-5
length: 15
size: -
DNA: TGTGCCAGCAGTGACAGGGCGGGGAGCAGTCAGCCCCAGCATTTT
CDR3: CASSDRAGSSQPQHF

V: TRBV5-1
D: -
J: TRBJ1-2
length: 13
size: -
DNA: TGCGCCAGCAGCTTGGGCCAGGGCGGAGGCTACACCTTC
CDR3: CASSLGQGGGYTF

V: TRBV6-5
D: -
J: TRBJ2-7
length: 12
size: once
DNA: TGTGCCAGCAGCCTGAGCGCCTACGAGCAGTACTTC
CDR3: CASSLSAYEQYF

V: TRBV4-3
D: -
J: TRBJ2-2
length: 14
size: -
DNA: TGCGCCAGCAGTCAAGGGGCGGGAACCGGGGAGCTGTTTTTT
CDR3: CASSQGAGTGELFF

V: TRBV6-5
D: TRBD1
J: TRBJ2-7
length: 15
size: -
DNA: TGTGCCAGCAGTTACGACGACAGGGGGCTCTACGAGCAGTACTTC
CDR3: CASSYDDRGLYEQYF

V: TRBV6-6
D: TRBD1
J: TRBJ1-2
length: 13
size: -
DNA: TGTGCCAGCAGTTACGGGACAGGGGGCTTCTACACCTTC
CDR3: CASSYGTGGFYTF

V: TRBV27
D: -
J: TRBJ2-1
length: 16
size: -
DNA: TGTGCCAGCAGTTTCCTGGCGGGGGCTCCCTACAATGAGCAGTTCTTC
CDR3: CASSFLAGAPYNEQFF

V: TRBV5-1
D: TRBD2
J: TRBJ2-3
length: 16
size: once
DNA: TGCGCCAGCAGCTTGGGGCGGACTAGAGGGTTTGATACGCAGTATTTT
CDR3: CASSLGRTRGFDTQYF

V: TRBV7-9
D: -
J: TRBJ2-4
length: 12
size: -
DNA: TGTGCCAGCAGCTTCTCCGAAAACATTCAGTACTTC
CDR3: CASSFSENIQYF

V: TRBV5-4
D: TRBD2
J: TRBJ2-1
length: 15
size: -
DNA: TGTGCCAGCAGCTTGGGCGGGAGGACCTACAATGAGCAGTTCTTC
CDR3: CASSLGGRTYNEQFF

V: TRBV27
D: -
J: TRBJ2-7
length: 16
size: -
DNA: TGTGCCAGCAGTTTAACTCTCTCCCTCCACAGCTACGAGCAGTACTTC
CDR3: CASSLTLSLHSYEQYF

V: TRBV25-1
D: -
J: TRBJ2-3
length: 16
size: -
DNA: TGTGCCAGCAGTGAAGATCCAGGGGATCCCACAGATACGCAGTATTTT
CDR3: CASSEDPGDPTDTQYF

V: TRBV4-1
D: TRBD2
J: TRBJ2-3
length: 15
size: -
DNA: TGCGCCAGCAGCCGACTAGCGGGGGTCACAGATACGCAGTATTTT
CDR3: CASSRLAGVTDTQYF

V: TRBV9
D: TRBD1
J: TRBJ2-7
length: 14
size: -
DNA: TGTGCCAGCAGCGCGGGGACAGGGCTGAGGGAGCAGTACTTC
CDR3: CASSAGTGLREQYF

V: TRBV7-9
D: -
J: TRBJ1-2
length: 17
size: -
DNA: TGTGCCAGCAGCACACAACAGAGGGGACACCCATTCGGGGGCTACACCTTC
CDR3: CASSTQQRGHPFGGYTF

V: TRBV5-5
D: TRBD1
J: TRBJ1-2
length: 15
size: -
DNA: TGTGCCAGCAGCTTGGAGGACAGGAGCAACTATGGCTACACCTTC
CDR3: CASSLEDRSNYGYTF